The next 10 T cell receptor beta chains were all read from a single sample in a study of CD8 T cells in ankylosing spondylitis. TCRdb recomputed calls from the 5' RACE reads with MiXCR, one row per CDR3 protein. The sample contains 200,000 or so distinct CDR3 sequences, under 30% of which appear only once. Sequenced sample: blood, either unsorted or a sorted T cell fraction (not recorded which). These TCRs come from a male donor with ankylosing spondylitis or in good health (not recorded which).

V and J are TRBV6-5 and TRBJ2-5, with D perhaps matching TRBD1 (5 bases). The V gene's germline CDR1 is MNHEY and CDR2 SVGAGI. V lost 2 bases and J lost 0, with 10 bases in between. The CDR3 has 15 amino acids. CDR3 sequence reads: CASSYAGMYQETQYF. In nucleotides, the CDR3 is TGTGCCAGCAGTTACGCAGGGATGTACCAAGAGACCCAGTACTTC.

This rearrangement joins TRBV28 to TRBJ1-1; TRBD1 is a possible D gene (5 bases). The CDR3 spans 15 residues. CDR1 and CDR2 (germline): MDHEN, SYDVKM. V lost 4 bases, J lost 3 bases, and 15 bases lay in between. CDR3 residues: CASSSPWGRDTEAFF. CDR3 nucleotides: TGTGCCAGCAGTTCACCATGGGGGAGAGACACTGAAGCTTTCTTT.

The chain has TRBV12-3 or TRBV12-4 and TRBJ1-6; the D gene is possibly TRBD1 (6 bases). This CDR3 is 13 amino acids long. Deletions cut 6 bases from V and 7 bases from J, with 10 bases between. CDR3 residues: CASSRTVNSPLHF. In DNA, the CDR3 is TGTGCCAGCAGCCGGACAGTAAATTCACCCCTCCACTTT.

V usage is TRBV29-1 and J usage is TRBJ2-1, with TRBD2 as a possible D gene (5 bases). V was cut by 4 bases and J by 8 bases, with 18 bases left in between. Germline V gene sequence: CDR1 SQVTM, CDR2 ANQGSEA. The CDR3 is 14 residues long. CDR3 in DNA: TGCAGCGTTGTCTTTCCCTGGCGGGTTCATGAGCAGTTCTTC. This encodes CSVVFPWRVHEQFF.

This clonotype was detected ten times or more. This chain uses TRBV12-3 or TRBV12-4 with TRBJ2-5; 11 nucleotides line up with TRBD2. CDR3 length: 15 amino acids. V lost 0 bases, J lost 4 bases, and 1 base stayed unmatched. CDR3 protein: CASSLALAGVETQYF. The CDR3 DNA sequence: TGTGCCAGCAGTTTAGCACTAGCGGGAGTAGAGACCCAGTACTTC.

This chain joins TRBV5-5 and TRBJ1-4, with D possibly matching TRBD1 (6 bases). The CDR3 runs to 16 residues. CDR1 SGHKS and CDR2 YYEKEE come from the germline V gene (reference sequence). V was clipped by 5 bases and J by 3 bases, with 17 bases between them. The CDR3 loop reads CASRQRGGSANEKLFF. As DNA, the CDR3 is TGTGCCAGCAGGCAGAGAGGGGGATCGGCTAATGAAAAACTGTTTTTT.

In the case of this clonotype: With a much larger clone just one base away, this may be a read error. The chain employs TRBV7-7 and TRBJ2-7; D is uncertain. The germline V gene encodes CDR1 SSHAT and CDR2 FNYEAQ (reference sequence). This CDR3 spans 13 amino acids. CDR3 sequence: CASSSGLEGEQYF. CDR3 bases: TGTGCTAGCAGTTCGGGCCTGGAAGGCGAGCAGTACTTC.

The chain links TRBV12-3 or TRBV12-4 to TRBJ2-1, with a possible D match to TRBD1 (5 bases). The CDR3 sequence is 12 residues long. V was clipped by 10 bases and J by 5 bases, with 12 bases between them. CDR3 amino acids: CATRAADNEQFF. CDR3 nucleotide sequence: TGTGCCACCAGGGCGGCGGACAATGAGCAGTTCTTC.

The CDR3 region has the DNA TGTGCCAGCAGAAACAGGGCTCTAACTGAAGCTTTCTTT. Translating it yields CASRNRALTEAFF. This rearrangement joins TRBV2 to TRBJ1-1, with D tentatively TRBD1 (6 bases). V was clipped by 6 bases and J by 5 bases, with 13 bases between them. This CDR3 is built from 13 residues. CDR1 and CDR2 from the germline V gene are SNHLY and FYNNEI.

The CDR3 bases are TGTGCCAGTTGTCCAAGGGTAAGGGCGATCGATGAGCAGTTCTTC. This encodes CASCPRVRAIDEQFF. The rearrangement uses TRBV12-3 or TRBV12-4 and TRBJ2-1; D gene ambiguous. The CDR3 extends over 15 amino acids. V lost 9 bases and J lost 8, with 23 bases in between.